This TCR beta chain comes out of a study of early stage breast cancer tumors. Profiling relied on immunoSEQ multiplex PCR, and the TCRdb table lists in-frame clones only, not all of them. Of more than 60,000 clones listed, around four fifths are singletons. The length of the CDR3 is 13 residues. Between the trimmed V and J ends, which lost 10 bases and 6 bases, there was a span of 16 bases. Germline V gene data show CDR1 as MRHNA and CDR2 as SNTAGT. The specimen sequenced was blood. This chain joins TRBV6-4 and TRBJ1-5; a weak D match, TRBD1 (5 bases). The sequence was obtained from a person between 60 and 70 years old with breast cancer. The CDR3 is CATFVGARQPQHF. The CDR3 DNA sequence: TGTGCCACCTTCGTAGGGGCGCGTCAGCCCCAGCATTTT.